Presented here are 32 T cell receptor beta chains from one specimen sequenced in a study of CD8+CD57+ T cells in acquired aplastic anemia. The study profiled TCR beta VDJ and CDR3 using genomic DNA as template. TCRdb processed the reads anew with MiXCR; each CDR3 protein has one entry. The sample has approximately 200,000 distinct CDR3 sequences; about half are singletons. For sequencing, patients were chosen who had shown expansion of CD8+CD57+ cells by flow cytometry. The sequencing sample was made of sorted CD4+, CD8+, or CD8+CD57+ T cells (not recorded which) from PBMCs. These TCRs come from a human donor with aplastic anemia.

The chain uses TRBV29-1 and TRBJ2-7, with 10 bases fitting TRBD1. The CDR3 extends over 13 amino acids. Germline-derived CDR1 and CDR2 are SQVTM and ANQGSEA. V shed 7 bases and J 10 bases; nucleotides not matched to a gene: 13. In DNA, the CDR3 is TGCAGCGCCGAGAGGGGGGGGGACAGGGGACAGTACTTC. Translating gives CSAERGGDRGQYF.

This chain joins TRBV7-2 and TRBJ2-3; D unclear. CDR3 length: 14 amino acids. Germline loops: CDR1 SGHTA, CDR2 FQGNSA. Trimming stripped 1 base from V and 1 base from J, with 6 bases between. In DNA form, the CDR3 reads TGTGCCAGCAGCTTAGAGGGTGGCACAGATACGCAGTATTTT. It specifies CASSLEGGTDTQYF.

In this sample, this clonotype turned up many times. The chain links TRBV5-1 to TRBJ2-5; 7 positions agree with TRBD2. The CDR3 has 13 amino acids. Germline CDR1 SGHRS, CDR2 YFSETQ. Trimming cost V 9 bases and J 1 base; bases outside gene matches: 6. Here the CDR3 reads CATRRGVQETQYF. CDR3 sequence (DNA): TGCGCCACGCGTCGGGGGGTCCAAGAGACCCAGTACTTC.

This clonotype was seen just once. Since a much larger clone is just one base distant, this may be a read error. The V and J genes are TRBV5-6 and TRBJ1-2, with TRBD1 identical over 7 bases. This CDR3 is 13 amino acids long. Germline CDR1 and CDR2: SGHDT and YYEEEE. After removal of 4 bases from V and 12 bases from J, the junction contained 12 bases not matched to a gene. Written as DNA, the CDR3 is TGTGCCAGCAGCCCGACAGGGAATGAGGGCAACACCTTC. Protein: CASSPTGNEGNTF.

This clonotype was observed many times. The J gene is TRBJ2-7, the V gene TRBV5-5; D is unclear. Germline V lookup: CDR1 SGHKS, CDR2 YYEKEE (reference sequence). The V and J ends lost 0 bases and 2 bases respectively, with 12 bases between them. This CDR3 region has 15 residues. Here the CDR3 DNA reads TGTGCCAGCAGCTTGGTTAGTCTTGGGGCCTACGAGCAGTACTTC. Protein: CASSLVSLGAYEQYF. Supplemented by reference TRBV5-5 and TRBJ2-7, the full variable domain reads DAGVTQSPTHLIKTRGQQVTLRCSPISGHKSVSWYQQVLGQGPQFIFQYYEKEERGRGNFPDRFSARQFPNYSSELNVNALLLGDSALYLCASSLVSLGAYEQYFGPGTRLTVT.

The V gene is TRBV20-1, the J gene TRBJ1-2; possibly TRBD1 for D (6 bases). Trimming took 6 bases from V and 4 from J, leaving 15 bases between them. The germline V gene encodes CDR1 DFQATT and CDR2 SNEGSKA (reference sequence). The CDR3 sequence is 13 residues long. The CDR3 sequence is CSAATGNSYGYTF. CDR3 in DNA: TGCAGTGCGGCGACAGGAAATTCCTATGGCTACACCTTC.

This clonotype came up many times. The chain has TRBV5-1 and TRBJ2-2; 9 positions match TRBD1. The CDR3 contains 15 residues. The germline V gene encodes CDR1 SGHRS and CDR2 YFSETQ. The V gene end was trimmed by 4 bases and the J gene end by 7 bases; junction bases not matched to a gene: 8. The CDR3 loop reads CASSMGDRVFGELFF. In DNA form, the CDR3 reads TGCGCCAGCAGCATGGGGGACAGGGTCTTCGGGGAGCTGTTTTTT.

Ten or more counts support this clonotype. This chain connects TRBV20-1 to TRBJ1-1, with 8 positions matching TRBD1. V lost 5 bases, J lost 4 bases, and 6 bases stayed unmatched. Germline V gene data show CDR1 as DFQATT and CDR2 as SNEGSKA (reference sequence). The CDR3 is 13 residues long. The CDR3 DNA follows: TGCAGTGCTCCTACAGGGGGAGGCACTGAAGCTTTCTTT. Its translation is CSAPTGGGTEAFF.

In its sample, this clonotype was seen a few times. A much larger clonotype is one base distant, so this may be a read error. The V gene is TRBV5-1, the J gene TRBJ1-3; the match to TRBD1 covers 8 bases. This CDR3 has 15 residues. V lost 4 bases to trimming and J lost 6 bases; unmatched junction nucleotides: 9. Germline CDR1 is SGHRS and CDR2 is YFSETQ. CDR3 nucleotides: TGCGCCAGCAGCGTAGGACAGGGAGGCGCAAACACCATATATTTT. The encoded protein is CASSVGQGGANTIYF.

This chain uses TRBV7-2 with TRBJ2-3; D not resolved. The germline V gene encodes CDR1 SGHTA and CDR2 FQGNSA. The V gene lost 1 base and the J gene lost 2 bases, with 16 bases spanning the gap. The CDR3 loop spans 17 amino acids. For the CDR3, the DNA is TGTGCCAGCAGCTTAGTAGGTGGGTTGGTACACACAGATACGCAGTATTTT. It is translated as CASSLVGGLVHTDTQYF.

V gene TRBV29-1 combines with J gene TRBJ2-3, with 10 bases fitting TRBD2. CDR1 and CDR2 (germline): SQVTM, ANQGSEA. The junction had 7 bases not matched to a gene; V was cut back by 4 bases and J by 6 bases. CDR3 length: 14 amino acids. DNA for the CDR3: TGCAGCGTTGGTTCCTCTAGCGGGGGTGATACGCAGTATTTT. This gives the protein CSVGSSSGGDTQYF.

This clonotype was seen more than once but under ten times. Just one base apart from a much larger clone, this may be a read error. This chain links TRBV27 with TRBJ2-7; no firm D call. The CDR3 spans 10 residues. Germline CDR1 is MNHEY and CDR2 is SMNVEV (reference sequence). Trimming stripped 4 bases from V and 3 bases from J, with 1 base between. This CDR3 is CASSYYEQYF. The CDR3 DNA is TGTGCCAGCAGTTACTACGAGCAGTACTTC.

CDR3 nucleotides: TGTGCCAGCAGTTTGGGGGGGGGCCCACTGTTTTTT. This codes for CASSLGGGPLFF. V usage is TRBV12-3 or TRBV12-4 and J usage is TRBJ1-4; maybe TRBD1 (6 bases). This CDR3 region has 12 residues. Trimming left V 3 bases short and J 13 bases short, with 12 bases between.

In nucleotides, the CDR3 is TGTGCCAGCAGTTACTCTCAGCGGGCCAGCTCCTACGAGCAGTACTTC. Translation gives CASSYSQRASSYEQYF. This chain uses TRBV6-6 with TRBJ2-7; a weak D match, TRBD2 (6 bases). Per the germline V gene, CDR1 is MNHNY and CDR2 is SVGAGI (reference sequence). CDR3 length: 16 residues. V was pared by 0 bases and J by 0 bases, with 12 bases between.

This clonotype has at least ten counts. The chain employs TRBV20-1 and TRBJ2-7; the D gene is possibly TRBD1 (5 bases). In germline, CDR1 is DFQATT, CDR2 SNEGSKA (reference sequence). Trimming removed 6 bases at V and 5 bases at J, with 20 bases between. This CDR3 has 14 residues. CDR3 residues: CSAPTPGSLHEQYF. As DNA, the CDR3 is TGCAGTGCCCCCACCCCAGGGTCCCTCCACGAGCAGTACTTC.

This clonotype has at least ten counts. The chain employs TRBV20-1 and TRBJ1-5; D not certain. The CDR3 contains 15 residues. CDR1 and CDR2 (germline): DFQATT, SNEGSKA (reference sequence). Trimming stripped 5 bases from V and 2 bases from J, with 16 bases between. The CDR3 region is CSALGKEVGNQPQHF. The CDR3 nucleotides read TGCAGTGCTTTGGGGAAGGAGGTAGGCAATCAGCCCCAGCATTTT.

This clonotype was counted at least ten times. CDR3 nucleotide sequence: TGCAGTGCCCGGGCCAGTCGGGGGCCAGGAAACACCATATATTTT. It yields the protein CSARASRGPGNTIYF. The chain links TRBV20-1 to TRBJ1-3, with D perhaps matching TRBD1 (6 bases). Per the germline V gene, CDR1 is DFQATT and CDR2 is SNEGSKA (reference sequence). Between the trimmed V and J ends, which lost 6 bases and 4 bases, there was a span of 19 bases. The CDR3 has 15 residues.

This clonotype was counted at least ten times. The J gene is TRBJ2-5, the V gene TRBV20-1; no definite D call. V shed 5 bases and J shed 2 bases, with 12 bases lying between them. The CDR3 is 13 residues long. From germline, CDR1 is DFQATT and CDR2 SNEGSKA (reference sequence). CDR3 protein: CSAGDNAQETQYF. The CDR3 DNA is TGCAGTGCTGGTGACAACGCTCAAGAGACCCAGTACTTC.

This clonotype appeared many times. The chain has TRBV5-1 and TRBJ1-4, with D perhaps TRBD1 (6 bases). V shed 4 bases and J shed 6 bases, with 16 bases lying between them. Germline-derived CDR1 and CDR2 are SGHRS and YFSETQ. The CDR3 has 15 amino acids. Here the CDR3 DNA reads TGCGCCAGCAGCCGCCTTGGGGCAGGGGATGAAAAACTGTTTTTT. Its protein is CASSRLGAGDEKLFF.

The gene calls are TRBV7-6 and TRBJ2-5; D unresolved. Trimming removed 3 bases at V and 5 bases at J, with 10 bases between. The germline V gene has CDR1 SGHVS and CDR2 FNYEAQ. The CDR3 consists of 13 residues. The CDR3, as DNA: TGTGCCAGCAGCTTGCAAATGGAGGAGACCCAGTACTTC. It yields the protein CASSLQMEETQYF.

Ten or more counts support this clonotype. The rearrangement links TRBV6-5 to TRBJ1-6; maybe TRBD1 (5 bases). The CDR3 covers 13 residues. Germline-derived CDR1 and CDR2 are MNHEY and SVGAGI. The ends were cut back, 7 bases at V and 10 bases at J, with 14 bases in the middle. The CDR3 loop is CASNAGRRSPLHF. CDR3 DNA: TGTGCCAGCAACGCAGGGAGGCGGTCACCCCTCCACTTT.

Of note for this clonotype: Being one base from a much bigger clone, this may be a read error. Likely a read error: the CDR3 ends without its conserved phenylalanine or tryptophan. This chain links TRBV7-2 with TRBJ2-7; 16 nucleotides agree with TRBD2. After removal of 4 bases from V and 4 bases from J, the junction contained 1 base not matched to a gene. The CDR3 extends over 15 amino acids. Germline-derived CDR1 and CDR2 are SGHTA and FQGNSA. The CDR3 region has the DNA TGTGCCAGCAGCTGGGGACTAGCGGGGGGGTACGAGCAGTACCTC. It is translated as CASSWGLAGGYEQYL.

CDR3 DNA sequence: TGCGCCAGCAGTGGGGGGGGGGGCTACAATGAGCAGTTCTTC. Encoded protein: CASSGGGGYNEQFF. This rearrangement joins TRBV5-1 to TRBJ2-1; TRBD2 matches at 7 bases. The V segment lost 5 bases and the J segment 3 bases; nucleotides outside the gene matches: 5. This CDR3 spans 14 amino acids. CDR1 and CDR2 from the germline V gene are SGHRS and YFSETQ.

The chain is built from TRBV5-4 and TRBJ1-1, with D possibly matching TRBD1 (5 bases). This CDR3 is 15 amino acids long. V was clipped by 1 base and J by 5 bases, with 15 bases between them. Germline V gene lookup returns CDR1 SGHNT and CDR2 YYREEE (reference sequence). DNA for the CDR3: TGTGCCAGCAGCTTGTTGGGGGTAGGGGAGACTGAAGCTTTCTTT. Translating gives CASSLLGVGETEAFF. Supplemented by reference TRBV5-4 and TRBJ1-1, the full variable domain reads ETGVTQSPTHLIKTRGQQVTLRCSSQSGHNTVSWYQQALGQGPQFIFQYYREEENGRGNFPPRFSGLQFPNYSSELNVNALELDDSALYLCASSLLGVGETEAFFGQGTRLTVV.

This clonotype has only a few counts. The final CDR3 position lacks the conserved phenylalanine or tryptophan, pointing to a likely read error. This sequence joins TRBV2 and TRBJ1-1; TRBD1 matches 10 bases. With 5 bases clipped from V and 6 bases from J, the junction kept 6 bases outside the gene matches. This CDR3 comprises 14 residues. The germline gives CDR1 SNHLY, CDR2 FYNNEI. This CDR3 reads CASSKGTGVSEAFL. DNA for the CDR3: TGTGCCAGCAGTAAAGGGACAGGGGTGTCTGAAGCTTTCCTT.

This clonotype was counted many times. The V call is TRBV12-3 or TRBV12-4, the J call TRBJ2-1, with TRBD1 matching over 7 bases. The V segment lost 6 bases and the J segment 6 bases; nucleotides outside the gene matches: 8. The CDR3 length is 14 residues. CDR3 sequence (DNA): TGTGCCAGCAGAAGGACAGGCTCTTCCAATGAGCAGTTCTTC. It yields the protein CASRRTGSSNEQFF.

The V gene is TRBV5-8, the J gene TRBJ2-7; D might be TRBD2 (5 bases). Germline loops: CDR1 SGHTS, CDR2 YDEGEE. Trimming removed 3 bases from V and 7 bases from J, with 11 bases in between. There are 12 residues in the CDR3. In DNA, the CDR3 is TGTGCCAGCAGCTCCGGGGTGAGTGAGCAGTACTTC. Residues: CASSSGVSEQYF.

This clonotype was seen ten or more times. The chain combines TRBV5-6 with TRBJ1-1; D possibly corresponds to TRBD1 (6 bases). Trimming took 0 bases from V and 9 from J, leaving 15 bases between them. The CDR3 sequence is 14 residues long. The V gene's germline CDR1 is SGHDT and CDR2 YYEEEE. CDR3 in amino acids: CASSLGWGAEKAFF. The CDR3, as DNA: TGTGCCAGCAGCTTGGGCTGGGGGGCGGAAAAAGCTTTCTTT.

This chain uses TRBV5-1 with TRBJ2-1; D not certain. The CDR3 extends over 12 amino acids. V gave up 4 bases and J gave up 5 bases, with 7 bases separating them. Germline V gene sequence: CDR1 SGHRS, CDR2 YFSETQ. Here the CDR3 reads CASSQTDNEQFF. CDR3 bases: TGCGCCAGCAGCCAGACTGACAATGAGCAGTTCTTC.

The gene calls are TRBV3-1 and TRBJ2-7; 7 bases agree with TRBD2. Germline lookup yields CDR1 LGHDT and CDR2 YNNKEL (reference sequence). V gave up 0 bases and J gave up 7 bases; unmatched junction bases: 6. The CDR3 covers 14 residues. For the CDR3, the DNA is TGTGCCAGCAGCCAAGATTGGGGAGGGTATGAGCAGTACTTC. It encodes CASSQDWGGYEQYF.

In this sample, this clonotype turned up many times. The chain employs TRBV19 and TRBJ2-1; D is tentatively TRBD1 or TRBD2 (5 bases each). V dropped 4 bases and J dropped 9 bases, with 16 bases sitting between them. This CDR3 is built from 14 residues. CDR1 and CDR2 from the germline V gene are LNHDA and SQIVND (reference sequence). The CDR3 nucleotides are TGTGCCAGTAGTACTCGGACTGGGGCCCTTGAGCAGTTCTTC. It codes for CASSTRTGALEQFF. Variable domain in full (rest from reference TRBV19 and TRBJ2-1): DGGITQSPKYLFRKEGQNVTLSCEQNLNHDAMYWYRQDPGQGLRLIYYSQIVNDFQKGDIAEGYSVSREKKESFPLTVTSAQKNPTAFYLCASSTRTGALEQFFGPGTRLTVL.

The rearrangement uses TRBV20-1 and TRBJ2-7; 8 bases are a match to TRBD1. This CDR3 spans 14 amino acids. Trimming took 5 bases from V and 0 from J; bases not matched to a gene: 6. From germline, CDR1 is DFQATT and CDR2 SNEGSKA (reference sequence). CDR3 sequence: CSAHRDRSSYEQYF. CDR3 coding DNA: TGCAGTGCTCACCGGGACAGGAGCTCCTACGAGCAGTACTTC.